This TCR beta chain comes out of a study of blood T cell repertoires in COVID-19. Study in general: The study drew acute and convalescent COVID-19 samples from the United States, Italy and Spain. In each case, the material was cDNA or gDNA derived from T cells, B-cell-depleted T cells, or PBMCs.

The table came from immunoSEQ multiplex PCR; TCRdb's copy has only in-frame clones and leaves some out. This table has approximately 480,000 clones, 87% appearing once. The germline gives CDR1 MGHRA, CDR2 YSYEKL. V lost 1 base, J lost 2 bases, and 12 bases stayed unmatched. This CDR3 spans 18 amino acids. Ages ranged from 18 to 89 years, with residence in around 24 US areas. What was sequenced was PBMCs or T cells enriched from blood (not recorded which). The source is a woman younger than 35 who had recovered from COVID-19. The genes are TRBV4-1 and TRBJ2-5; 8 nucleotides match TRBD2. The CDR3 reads CASSQAALGAGGQETQYF. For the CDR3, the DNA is TGCGCCAGCAGCCAAGCGGCATTAGGGGCGGGGGGTCAAGAGACCCAGTACTTC.